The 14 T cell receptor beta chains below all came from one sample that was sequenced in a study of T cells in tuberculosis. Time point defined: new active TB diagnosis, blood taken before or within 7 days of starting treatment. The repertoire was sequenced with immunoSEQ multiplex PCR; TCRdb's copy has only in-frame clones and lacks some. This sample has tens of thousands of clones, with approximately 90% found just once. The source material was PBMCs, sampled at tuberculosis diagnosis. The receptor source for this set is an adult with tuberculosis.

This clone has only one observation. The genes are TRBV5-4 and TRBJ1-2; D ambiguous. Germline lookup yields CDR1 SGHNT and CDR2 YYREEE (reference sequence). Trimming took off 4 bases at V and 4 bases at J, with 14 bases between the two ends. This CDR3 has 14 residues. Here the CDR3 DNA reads TGTGCCAGCAGCCTACAAGGTGGCGGCTATGGCTACACCTTC. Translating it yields CASSLQGGGYGYTF. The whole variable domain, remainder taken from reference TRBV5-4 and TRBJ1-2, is ETGVTQSPTHLIKTRGQQVTLRCSSQSGHNTVSWYQQALGQGPQFIFQYYREEENGRGNFPPRFSGLQFPNYSSELNVNALELDDSALYLCASSLQGGGYGYTFGSGTRLTVV.

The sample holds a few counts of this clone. The CDR3 coding sequence is TGTGCCAGCAGTCCCCACACAGGGGTGAACACTGAAGCTTTCTTT. It translates to CASSPHTGVNTEAFF. V is TRBV27 and J is TRBJ1-1; 7 nucleotides match TRBD1. Losses at the gene ends were 5 bases for V and 0 bases for J; bases not matched to a gene: 6. Germline V gene data show CDR1 as MNHEY and CDR2 as SMNVEV (reference sequence). CDR3 length equals 15 residues.

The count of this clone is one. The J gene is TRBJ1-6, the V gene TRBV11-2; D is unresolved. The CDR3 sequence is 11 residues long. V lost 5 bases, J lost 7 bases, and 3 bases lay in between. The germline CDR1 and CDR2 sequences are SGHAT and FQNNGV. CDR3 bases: TGTGCCAGCAGCCGGAATTCACCCCTCCACTTT. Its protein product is CASSRNSPLHF. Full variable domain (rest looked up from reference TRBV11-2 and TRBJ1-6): EAGVAQSPRYKIIEKRQSVAFWCNPISGHATLYWYQQILGQGPKLLIQFQNNGVVDDSQLPKDRFSAERLKGVDSTLKIQPAKLEDSAVYLCASSRNSPLHFGNGTRLTVT.

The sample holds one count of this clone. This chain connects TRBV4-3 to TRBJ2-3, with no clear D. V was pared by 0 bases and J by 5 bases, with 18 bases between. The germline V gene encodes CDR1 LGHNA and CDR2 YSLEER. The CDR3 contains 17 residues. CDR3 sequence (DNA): TGCGCCAGCAGCCAAGATTGGCCCTCTTCGCCAGAAGATACGCAGTATTTT. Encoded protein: CASSQDWPSSPEDTQYF.

DNA for the CDR3: TGTGCCAGTAGTATAATGGACAGGGGGCTTCGGTATGGCTACACCTTC. Translated: CASSIMDRGLRYGYTF. The chain joins TRBV19 to TRBJ1-2, with 11 bases lining up with TRBD1. J lost 5 bases, V lost 2 bases, and 7 bases had no gene match. CDR3 length equals 16 residues. Germline CDR1 LNHDA, CDR2 SQIVND (reference sequence).

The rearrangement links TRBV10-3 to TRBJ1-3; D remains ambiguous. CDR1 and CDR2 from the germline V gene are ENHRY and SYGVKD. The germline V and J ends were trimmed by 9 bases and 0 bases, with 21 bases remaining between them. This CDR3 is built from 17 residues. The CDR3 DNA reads TGTGCCATAGGACGGACTGTTCTTCAAAGCTCTGGAAACACCATATATTTT. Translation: CAIGRTVLQSSGNTIYF.

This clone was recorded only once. The CDR3 loop reads CASSSTSGGGPTGELFF. The CDR3 region has the DNA TGTGCCAGCAGCTCGACTAGCGGGGGGGGACCCACCGGGGAGCTGTTTTTT. The genes are TRBV5-6 and TRBJ2-2, with 14 positions matching TRBD2. This CDR3 is 17 amino acids long. V trimming: 3 bases; J trimming: 4 bases; junction bases outside the gene matches: 5. Per the germline V gene, CDR1 is SGHDT and CDR2 is YYEEEE.

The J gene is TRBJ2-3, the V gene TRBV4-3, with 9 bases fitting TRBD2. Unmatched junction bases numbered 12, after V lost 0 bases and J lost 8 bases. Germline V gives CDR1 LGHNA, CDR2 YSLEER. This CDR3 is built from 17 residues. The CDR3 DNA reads TGCGCCAGCAGCCAAGAGTATAGGCGGGGGGGCGGTGCTACGCAGTATTTT. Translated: CASSQEYRRGGGATQYF.

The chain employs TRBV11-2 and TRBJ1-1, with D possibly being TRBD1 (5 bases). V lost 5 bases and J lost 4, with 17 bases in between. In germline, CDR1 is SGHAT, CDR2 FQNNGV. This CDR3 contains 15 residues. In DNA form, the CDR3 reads TGTGCCAGCAGCCTCCTAGATGGGGGGACCACTGAAGCTTTCTTT. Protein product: CASSLLDGGTTEAFF.

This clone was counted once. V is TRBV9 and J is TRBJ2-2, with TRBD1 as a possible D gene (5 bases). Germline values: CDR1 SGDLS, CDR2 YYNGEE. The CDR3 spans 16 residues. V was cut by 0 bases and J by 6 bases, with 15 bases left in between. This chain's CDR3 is CASSVEGGRAAGELFF. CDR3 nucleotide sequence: TGTGCCAGCAGCGTAGAGGGTGGCAGGGCCGCCGGGGAGCTGTTTTTT.

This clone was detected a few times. CDR3 region: CASSGGTGGHYEQYF. In DNA form, the CDR3 reads TGTGCCAGCAGTGGGGGGACAGGAGGGCACTACGAGCAGTACTTC. V is TRBV25-1 and J is TRBJ2-7, with 8 positions matching TRBD1. Per germline, CDR1 MGHDK and CDR2 SYGVNS. The CDR3 totals 15 residues. J lost 3 bases, V lost 4 bases, and 8 bases had no gene match.

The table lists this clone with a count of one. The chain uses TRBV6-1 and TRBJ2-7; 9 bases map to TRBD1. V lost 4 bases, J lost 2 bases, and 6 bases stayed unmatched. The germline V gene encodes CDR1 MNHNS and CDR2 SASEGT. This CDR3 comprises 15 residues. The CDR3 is CASSAPRTGAYEQYV. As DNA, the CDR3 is TGTGCCAGCAGTGCTCCGCGGACAGGGGCCTACGAGCAGTACGTC.

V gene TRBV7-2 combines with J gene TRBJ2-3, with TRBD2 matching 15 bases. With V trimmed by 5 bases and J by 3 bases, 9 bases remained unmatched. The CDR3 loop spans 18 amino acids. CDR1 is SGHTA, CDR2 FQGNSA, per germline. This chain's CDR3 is CASSPKGTSGGRTDTQYF. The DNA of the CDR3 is TGTGCCAGCAGCCCCAAAGGGACTAGCGGGGGGAGAACAGATACGCAGTATTTT.

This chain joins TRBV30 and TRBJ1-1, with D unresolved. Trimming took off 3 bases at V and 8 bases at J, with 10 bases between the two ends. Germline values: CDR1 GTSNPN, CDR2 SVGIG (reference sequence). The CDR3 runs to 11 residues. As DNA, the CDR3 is TGTGCCTGGAGAGCGCAAATCGAAGCTTTCTTT. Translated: CAWRAQIEAFF.